The entry below describes one T cell receptor (beta chain). Antigen specificity is unknown. This sample stems from a study of T cell responses to AZD1222 COVID-19 vaccine. Findings and limits, study-wide: Across the whole spike, CD4 TCRs peaked at regions 160-218 and 743-854.

Clones were sequenced by immunoSEQ multiplex PCR, and TCRdb holds only the in-frame ones, with some missing. The sample shows under 170,000 clones, under 95% of them seen only once. The V and J ends lost 6 bases and 0 bases respectively, with 17 bases between them. CDR3 length: 16 residues. From germline, CDR1 is MNHEY and CDR2 SMNVEV (reference sequence). The material was peripheral blood, obtained 28 days after the second AZD1222 dose. This chain connects TRBV27 to TRBJ2-5; D gene unclear. This sequence was found in an adult who received the AZD1222 COVID-19 vaccine. The CDR3: CASSPQGPLYQETQYF. The CDR3 nucleotides are TGTGCCAGCAGCCCTCAAGGACCATTGTACCAAGAGACCCAGTACTTC.